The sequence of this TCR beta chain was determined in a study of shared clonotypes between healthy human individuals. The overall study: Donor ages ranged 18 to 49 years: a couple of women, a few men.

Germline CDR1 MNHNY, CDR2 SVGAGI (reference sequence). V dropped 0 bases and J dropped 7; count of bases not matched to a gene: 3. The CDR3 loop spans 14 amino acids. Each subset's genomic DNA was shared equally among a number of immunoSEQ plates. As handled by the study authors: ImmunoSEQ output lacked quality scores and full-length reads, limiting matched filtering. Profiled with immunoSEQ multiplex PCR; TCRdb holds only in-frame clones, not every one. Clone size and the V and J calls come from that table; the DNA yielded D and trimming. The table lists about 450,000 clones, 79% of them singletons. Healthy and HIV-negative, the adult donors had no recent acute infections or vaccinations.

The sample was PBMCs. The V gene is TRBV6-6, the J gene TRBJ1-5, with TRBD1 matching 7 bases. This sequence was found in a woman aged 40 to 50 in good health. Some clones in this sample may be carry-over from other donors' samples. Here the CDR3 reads CASSYSTGHQPQHF. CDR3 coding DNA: TGTGCCAGCAGTTACTCGACAGGGCACCAGCCCCAGCATTTT.